Listed below are T cell receptor beta chains from one sample, sequenced in a study of T cell responses to AZD1222 COVID-19 vaccine. Using immunoSEQ multiplex PCR, the repertoire was profiled, and TCRdb retains in-frame clones only, with some absent. The repertoire holds 75,000 to 95,000 clones, 75% to 95% seen once, with about 30% in the top ten. The sequences come from peripheral blood, collected 28 days after the second AZD1222 dose. The receptors were gathered from an adult who received the AZD1222 COVID-19 vaccine. Each CDR3 is given with its conserved first and last residue. The order of the fields is D gene, J gene, V gene, CDR3 protein. D genes are given only for firm matches.

d_gene: NA; j_gene: TRBJ1-2; v_gene: TRBV28; CDR3aa: CASSLATNYGYTF
d_gene: NA; j_gene: TRBJ2-7; v_gene: TRBV7-9; CDR3aa: CASSLSQGPYEQYF
d_gene: NA; j_gene: TRBJ2-1; v_gene: TRBV11-2; CDR3aa: CASSLGLAGNEQFF
d_gene: NA; j_gene: TRBJ1-2; v_gene: TRBV27; CDR3aa: CASSGGRVLGGYTF
d_gene: TRBD1; j_gene: TRBJ1-1; v_gene: TRBV19; CDR3aa: CASSNRGRNTEAFF
d_gene: NA; j_gene: TRBJ2-7; v_gene: TRBV19; CDR3aa: CASSRGYRYEQYF
d_gene: NA; j_gene: TRBJ1-1; v_gene: TRBV9; CDR3aa: CASSRGLGGMNTEAFF
d_gene: NA; j_gene: TRBJ2-2; v_gene: TRBV5-4; CDR3aa: CASSLASGRWNTGELFF
d_gene: NA; j_gene: TRBJ1-5; v_gene: TRBV28; CDR3aa: CASTRLRSNQPQHF
d_gene: TRBD2; j_gene: TRBJ2-7; v_gene: TRBV6-5; CDR3aa: CASSFTSGSYEQYF
d_gene: NA; j_gene: TRBJ2-1; v_gene: TRBV28; CDR3aa: CASSPSKGGEQFF
d_gene: TRBD2; j_gene: TRBJ2-3; v_gene: TRBV28; CDR3aa: CASSYYSGISGDTQYF
d_gene: NA; j_gene: TRBJ2-7; v_gene: TRBV6-5; CDR3aa: CASSYGGATTYEQYF
d_gene: NA; j_gene: TRBJ2-2; v_gene: TRBV21-1; CDR3aa: CASTRESKTGELFF
d_gene: NA; j_gene: TRBJ2-7; v_gene: TRBV27; CDR3aa: CASRWDLSSYEQYF
d_gene: TRBD2; j_gene: TRBJ2-3; v_gene: TRBV24-1; CDR3aa: CATSDSGTSTSSTDTQYF
d_gene: TRBD1; j_gene: TRBJ2-7; v_gene: TRBV4-1; CDR3aa: CASSQVNRGYEQYF
d_gene: TRBD1; j_gene: TRBJ1-1; v_gene: TRBV28; CDR3aa: CASSTGGMSTEAFF
d_gene: TRBD1; j_gene: TRBJ2-7; v_gene: TRBV6-5; CDR3aa: CASIPRTGVLYEQYF
d_gene: TRBD1; j_gene: TRBJ1-1; v_gene: TRBV2; CDR3aa: CASKKMTGGDTEAFF
d_gene: NA; j_gene: TRBJ2-1; v_gene: TRBV6-5; CDR3aa: CASSRGPYNEQFF
d_gene: TRBD1; j_gene: TRBJ2-3; v_gene: TRBV7-9; CDR3aa: CASRLTGSTDTQYF
d_gene: TRBD2; j_gene: TRBJ2-2; v_gene: TRBV5-1; CDR3aa: CASSLDPSGSSGELFF
d_gene: TRBD1; j_gene: TRBJ1-1; v_gene: TRBV7-9; CDR3aa: CASRREAGGSEAFF
d_gene: TRBD1; j_gene: TRBJ1-5; v_gene: TRBV28; CDR3aa: CASILQGDQPQHF
d_gene: NA; j_gene: TRBJ2-1; v_gene: TRBV5-1; CDR3aa: CASSLVFGDNEQFF
d_gene: NA; j_gene: TRBJ2-3; v_gene: TRBV4-2; CDR3aa: CASSQEMRETDTQYF
d_gene: NA; j_gene: TRBJ1-4; v_gene: TRBV6-5; CDR3aa: CASSPTGVREKLFF
d_gene: NA; j_gene: TRBJ1-6; v_gene: TRBV19; CDR3aa: CASSMGLSSPLHF
d_gene: NA; j_gene: TRBJ2-1; v_gene: TRBV4-2; CDR3aa: CASSQDGTGHDNEQFF
d_gene: NA; j_gene: TRBJ1-2; v_gene: TRBV6-5; CDR3aa: CASREDGYTF
d_gene: NA; j_gene: TRBJ2-4; v_gene: TRBV28; CDR3aa: CASRPGGMGGNIQYF
d_gene: NA; j_gene: TRBJ1-5; v_gene: TRBV10-3; CDR3aa: CAISESGKGRQPQHF
d_gene: NA; j_gene: TRBJ2-2; v_gene: TRBV4-1; CDR3aa: CASSQEHTGELFF
d_gene: NA; j_gene: TRBJ2-2; v_gene: TRBV24-1; CDR3aa: CATKSGYTGELFF
d_gene: NA; j_gene: TRBJ1-2; v_gene: TRBV5-1; CDR3aa: CASSLEAGANYGYTF
d_gene: TRBD1; j_gene: TRBJ1-1; v_gene: TRBV2; CDR3aa: CASSGTGRNTEAFF
d_gene: NA; j_gene: TRBJ2-7; v_gene: TRBV4-1; CDR3aa: CASSQDWAVSYEQYF
d_gene: TRBD1; j_gene: TRBJ1-4; v_gene: TRBV7-2; CDR3aa: CASSTYRGEYEKLFF
d_gene: NA; j_gene: TRBJ1-1; v_gene: TRBV5-1; CDR3aa: CASSLQVSGTEAFF
d_gene: NA; j_gene: TRBJ1-1; v_gene: TRBV27; CDR3aa: CASSLWQNTEAFF
d_gene: NA; j_gene: TRBJ2-7; v_gene: TRBV6-6; CDR3aa: CASSYSTVAYEQYF
d_gene: NA; j_gene: TRBJ1-2; v_gene: TRBV5-4; CDR3aa: CASSLAGRNYGYTF
d_gene: NA; j_gene: TRBJ1-1; v_gene: TRBV7-7; CDR3aa: CASSSFRGTEAFF
d_gene: NA; j_gene: TRBJ1-1; v_gene: TRBV4-1; CDR3aa: CASSHLTDSNTEAFF
d_gene: NA; j_gene: TRBJ1-5; v_gene: TRBV30; CDR3aa: CAWSRGNQPQHF
d_gene: NA; j_gene: TRBJ2-1; v_gene: TRBV21-1; CDR3aa: CASMIQRPGLKFNEQFF
d_gene: NA; j_gene: TRBJ1-2; v_gene: TRBV2; CDR3aa: CASSEAQGRFYGYTF
d_gene: TRBD2; j_gene: TRBJ2-1; v_gene: TRBV9; CDR3aa: CASSNPSGRSYNEQFF
d_gene: NA; j_gene: TRBJ1-2; v_gene: TRBV20-1; CDR3aa: CSARDGGGYTF
d_gene: TRBD1; j_gene: TRBJ1-4; v_gene: TRBV18; CDR3aa: CATTPGQGRPGNLATNEKLFF
d_gene: TRBD1; j_gene: TRBJ2-1; v_gene: TRBV5-6; CDR3aa: CASSLVETGGNEQFF
d_gene: NA; j_gene: TRBJ1-1; v_gene: TRBV4-1; CDR3aa: CASSQVGSGSEAFF
d_gene: TRBD1; j_gene: TRBJ1-2; v_gene: TRBV6-5; CDR3aa: CASEEDRGLYGYTF
d_gene: NA; j_gene: TRBJ1-1; v_gene: TRBV6-5; CDR3aa: CASSYEKYTEAFF
d_gene: TRBD1; j_gene: TRBJ2-7; v_gene: TRBV25-1; CDR3aa: CASSETGAGSYEQYF
d_gene: TRBD2; j_gene: TRBJ2-2; v_gene: TRBV18; CDR3aa: CASSSSREENTGELFF
d_gene: NA; j_gene: TRBJ2-7; v_gene: TRBV11-2; CDR3aa: CASSFLARSYEQYF
d_gene: NA; j_gene: TRBJ2-3; v_gene: TRBV28; CDR3aa: CASSPRDQGTDTQYF